One sample yielded the 15 T cell receptor beta chains listed below, sequenced in a study of T-cell reconstitution after alpha-beta-depleted transplantation in children (dated by TCRdb to the mid-2010s). Libraries were made using PCR. Sequenced using an Illumina HiSeq 2500. TCR library preparation used molecular barcoding, with unique molecular identifiers applied to normalize quantification of the TCRbeta repertoire. TCRdb ran its own pipeline on the public reads, namely fastp trimming at Q25 and MiXCR clone calling, and kept in-frame beta chains. Entries are consolidated by CDR3 protein sequence, retaining the most common genes and DNA. The sample table shows just over 350,000 distinct CDR3 sequences, and more than 10% are seen once. The ten most abundant clones make up around 4% of the sample. The sample consisted of PBMCs, taken from the stem cell graft. These TCRs come from a human donor who donated a stem cell graft to a child with Fanconi anemia.

The chain is built from TRBV5-6 and TRBJ2-3, with D unresolved. Germline lookup yields CDR1 SGHDT and CDR2 YYEEEE. Trimming cost V 4 bases and J 9 bases, with 24 bases left between them. The CDR3 runs to 16 residues. The CDR3 DNA reads as TGTGCCAGCAGCCCTAGGGCCGCCCGAGAAAGACGAACGCAGTATTTT. Translation: CASSPRAARERRTQYF.

This clonotype was found a few times. The chain couples TRBV2 to TRBJ2-1; the D is unclear. V was cut by 8 bases and J by 4 bases, with 18 bases left in between. The length of the CDR3 is 15 residues. Germline V gene sequence: CDR1 SNHLY, CDR2 FYNNEI. CDR3 sequence: CASANSAQRYNEQFF. CDR3 nucleotide sequence: TGTGCCAGCGCAAACAGCGCCCAAAGATACAATGAGCAGTTCTTC.

This clonotype appeared many times. The V and J genes are TRBV4-1 and TRBJ2-2; 8 positions agree with TRBD2. The trim removed 5 bases at V and 7 bases at J, leaving 3 bases unmatched. CDR3 length: 13 residues. Germline V lookup: CDR1 MGHRA, CDR2 YSYEKL. CDR3 region: CASSGTRGGELFF. CDR3 DNA: TGCGCCAGCAGCGGGACTAGGGGCGGGGAGCTGTTTTTT.

This clonotype was counted a few times. A junction end diverges from the germline sequence, so it may reflect a read error. The chain is built from TRBV7-7 and TRBJ2-1; 8 positions agree with TRBD1. Germline CDR1 and CDR2: SSHAT and FNYEAQ (reference sequence). The CDR3 contains 15 residues. This CDR3 is CASSLGQGNYNEQFF. In DNA, the CDR3 is TGTGCTAGCAGCTTAGGACAGGGAAACTACAATGAGCAGTTCTTC. Complete variable domain (other parts from reference TRBV7-7 and TRBJ2-1): GAGVSQSPRYKVTKRGQDVTLRCDPISSHATLYWYQQALGQGPEFLTYFNYEAQPDKSGLPSDRFSAERPEGSISTLTIQRTEQRDSAMYRCASSLGQGNYNEQFFGPGTRLTVL.

J is TRBJ1-5 and V is TRBV6-1, with 7 bases that match TRBD1. The germline V gene has CDR1 MNHNS and CDR2 SASEGT. The CDR3 has 16 residues. Trimming at V came to 5 bases and at J to 3 bases, leaving 10 bases not matched to a gene. CDR3 coding DNA: TGTGCCAGCAGTCTCGTACAGGGGCGGAACAATCAGCCCCAGCATTTT. Residues: CASSLVQGRNNQPQHF.

In this sample, this clonotype turned up many times. This sequence joins TRBV7-9 and TRBJ1-6, with 7 bases fitting TRBD1. The germline gives CDR1 SEHNR, CDR2 FQNEAQ (reference sequence). The ends lost 2 bases at V and 9 bases at J; junction bases unmatched: 4. This CDR3 comprises 14 residues. CDR3 amino acids: CASSLRDRVSPLHF. Here the CDR3 DNA reads TGTGCCAGCAGCTTACGGGACAGAGTTTCACCCCTCCACTTT.

This clonotype came up many times. The chain carries TRBV5-1 and TRBJ2-2, with no clear D. V lost 0 bases and J lost 5, with 8 bases in between. Germline V gives CDR1 SGHRS, CDR2 YFSETQ. The CDR3 loop spans 14 amino acids. This chain's CDR3 is CASSLDGETGELFF. In nucleotides, the CDR3 is TGCGCCAGCAGCTTGGATGGGGAAACCGGGGAGCTGTTTTTT.

This clonotype was seen ten or more times. The chain joins TRBV4-1 to TRBJ1-1; D not certain. Deletions cut 6 bases from V and 0 bases from J, with 11 bases between. Germline CDR1 is MGHRA and CDR2 is YSYEKL. This CDR3 has 14 amino acids. The CDR3 region is CASRNRFMNTEAFF. The CDR3 DNA is TGCGCCAGCAGAAACAGATTTATGAACACTGAAGCTTTCTTT.

The J gene is TRBJ1-5, the V gene TRBV28; tentatively, D is TRBD1 (5 bases). Germline V gene data show CDR1 as MDHEN and CDR2 as SYDVKM. The V end was cut by 9 bases, the J end by 9 bases, with 18 bases between. This CDR3 is built from 13 residues. The CDR3 loop reads CASWRNRSGPQHF. CDR3 bases: TGTGCCAGTTGGCGGAACAGGTCCGGGCCCCAGCATTTT.

The chain has TRBV7-8 and TRBJ1-2; D is perhaps TRBD1 (6 bases). This CDR3 is 13 amino acids long. Germline CDR1 is SGHVS and CDR2 is FQNEAQ. V lost 5 bases and J lost 10, with 17 bases in between. In DNA, the CDR3 is TGTGCCAGCAGCGTCCTCTCGGACAGCCTCTACACCTTC. Protein product: CASSVLSDSLYTF.

This clonotype was counted a few times. The chain joins TRBV25-1 to TRBJ1-1; 9 nucleotides align to TRBD1. The CDR3 length is 13 residues. Germline loops: CDR1 MGHDK, CDR2 SYGVNS. V lost 4 bases, J lost 7 bases, and 4 bases stayed unmatched. Here the CDR3 DNA reads TGTGCCAGCAGTGGGTTGGACAGGGGTGAAGCTTTCTTT. Translating gives CASSGLDRGEAFF.

This clonotype appeared a few times. This chain uses TRBV6-2 or TRBV6-3 with TRBJ1-5, with D possibly matching TRBD1 (5 bases). Trimming took 8 bases from V and 5 from J, leaving 16 bases between them. There are 14 residues in the CDR3. Germline loops: CDR1 MNHEY, CDR2 SVGEGT. CDR3 loop: CASSLGADYQPQHF. The CDR3 DNA reads as TGTGCCAGCTCTCTCGGGGCGGATTATCAGCCCCAGCATTTT.

This clonotype was counted between two and nine times. The chain joins TRBV7-2 to TRBJ1-5; no clear D gene. The germline V gene encodes CDR1 SGHTA and CDR2 FQGNSA. Trimming cost V 8 bases and J 2 bases, with 16 bases left between them. The CDR3 sequence is 15 residues long. This chain's CDR3 is CASAVDGYRNQPQHF. The CDR3 DNA reads TGTGCCAGCGCTGTAGACGGCTACCGCAATCAGCCCCAGCATTTT.

This clonotype occurred many times. V gene TRBV27 combines with J gene TRBJ2-7, with D hard to call. The CDR3 runs 12 residues. Germline CDR1 and CDR2: MNHEY and SMNVEV (reference sequence). V shed 10 bases and J shed 3 bases, with 13 bases lying between them. The CDR3 spells CAILSDLYEQYF. DNA of the CDR3: TGTGCCATACTCTCAGATCTCTACGAGCAGTACTTC.

This clonotype came up a few times. The chain combines TRBV20-1 with TRBJ1-1; D gene ambiguous. Germline values: CDR1 DFQATT, CDR2 SNEGSKA (reference sequence). The V gene lost 6 bases and the J gene lost 4 bases, with 15 bases spanning the gap. This CDR3 is 13 amino acids long. CDR3 DNA: TGCAGTGCCTTGGACCTGCAAGGCACTGAAGCTTTCTTT. Amino acids: CSALDLQGTEAFF.